These 20 T cell receptor beta chains were sequenced from one sample in a study of blood T cell repertoires in COVID-19. Sequenced by immunoSEQ multiplex PCR; TCRdb stores in-frame clones only, minus some. The sample carries some 510,000 clones, roughly 90% recorded once. Sample: PBMCs or T cells enriched from blood (not recorded which). The receptors were sampled from a woman in her thirties or forties who had recovered from COVID-19.

The chain joins TRBV5-5 to TRBJ1-3, with TRBD1 matching over 8 bases. The CDR3 sequence is 16 residues long. Germline CDR1 reads SGHKS; CDR2 reads YYEKEE (reference sequence). V lost 0 bases to trimming and J lost 4 bases; unmatched junction nucleotides: 6. The CDR3 sequence: CASSLGSPGGGNTIYF. CDR3 nucleotides: TGTGCCAGCAGCTTGGGATCTCCAGGGGGCGGAAACACCATATATTTT. Supplemented by reference TRBV5-5 and TRBJ1-3, the full variable domain reads DAGVTQSPTHLIKTRGQQVTLRCSPISGHKSVSWYQQVLGQGPQFIFQYYEKEERGRGNFPDRFSARQFPNYSSELNVNALLLGDSALYLCASSLGSPGGGNTIYFGEGSWLTVV.

The CDR3 sequence: CASSLEYSGAYNEQFF. The CDR3, as DNA: TGTGCCAGCAGCTTAGAGTACAGCGGAGCCTACAATGAGCAGTTCTTC. This chain uses TRBV11-2 with TRBJ2-1; D is perhaps TRBD2 (5 bases). Germline assignment: CDR1 SGHAT and CDR2 FQNNGV. CDR3 size: 16 residues. Trimming took off 0 bases at V and 2 bases at J, with 11 bases between the two ends.

This chain connects TRBV7-2 to TRBJ2-7; TRBD1 might be the D (6 bases). V shed 0 bases and J shed 4 bases, with 16 bases lying between them. Germline V lookup: CDR1 SGHTA, CDR2 FQGNSA. This CDR3 is 16 amino acids long. Here the CDR3 reads CASSLAGAGGAYEQYF. The CDR3 region has the DNA TGTGCCAGCAGCTTAGCGGGGGCGGGCGGTGCGTACGAGCAGTACTTC.

This clone has just a few counts. V usage is TRBV20-1 and J usage is TRBJ1-4, with D unclear. CDR1 DFQATT and CDR2 SNEGSKA come from the germline V gene (reference sequence). V lost 3 bases, J lost 10 bases, and 18 bases lay in between. The CDR3 extends over 14 amino acids. The CDR3 DNA follows: TGCAGTGCTAGTCTCCGGTTTAGTAGCGGAAAACTGTTTTTT. Protein: CSASLRFSSGKLFF.

The chain employs TRBV7-2 and TRBJ1-1; D might be TRBD1 (6 bases). The V and J ends lost 2 bases and 2 bases respectively, with 15 bases between them. This CDR3 has 16 amino acids. Germline-derived CDR1 and CDR2 are SGHTA and FQGNSA. CDR3 coding DNA: TGTGCCAGCAGCTTAAGGGGGTTTGCTCGAAACACTGAAGCTTTCTTT. It yields the protein CASSLRGFARNTEAFF.

The rearrangement uses TRBV19 and TRBJ1-1; 9 bases map to TRBD1. Germline CDR1 and CDR2: LNHDA and SQIVND (reference sequence). V dropped 7 bases and J dropped 6; count of bases not matched to a gene: 12. The CDR3 consists of 15 residues. The CDR3 coding sequence is TGTGCCAGTAATGGGGGGGCAACAGGGGGCCCTGAAGCTTTCTTT. It codes for CASNGGATGGPEAFF.

This clone was counted once. The chain recombines TRBV9 with TRBJ2-2; the D gene is possibly TRBD2 (6 bases). Germline assignment: CDR1 SGDLS and CDR2 YYNGEE. The CDR3 contains 15 residues. V dropped 1 base and J dropped 2 bases, with 9 bases sitting between them. The chain's CDR3 is CASSVLSGNTGELFF. The CDR3 nucleotides are TGTGCCAGCAGCGTACTTAGCGGTAACACCGGGGAGCTGTTTTTT.

The V and J genes are TRBV4-3 and TRBJ1-4; D uncertain. The CDR3 is 15 residues long. Germline loops: CDR1 LGHNA, CDR2 YSLEER. Trimming took 1 base from V and 6 from J, leaving 12 bases between them. The chain's CDR3 is CASSQGAGSYEKLFF. The CDR3 DNA reads TGCGCCAGCAGCCAAGGGGCAGGTTCTTATGAAAAACTGTTTTTT.

The CDR3 DNA is TGTGCCAGCAGTGAACCGTTCTATGGCTACACCTTC. Amino acids: CASSEPFYGYTF. The chain carries TRBV6-1 and TRBJ1-2; D gene ambiguous. The CDR3 spans 12 residues. Germline CDR1 and CDR2: MNHNS and SASEGT. V was cut by 2 bases and J by 4 bases, with 5 bases left in between.

V usage is TRBV3-1 (or the pseudogene TRBV3-2) and J usage is TRBJ2-2, with 7 bases aligning to TRBD1. The germline CDR1 and CDR2 sequences are LGHDT and YNNKEL (reference sequence). V lost 1 base, J lost 5 bases, and 4 bases stayed unmatched. The CDR3 contains 15 residues. The CDR3 loop reads CASSQGVRGTGELFF. CDR3 nucleotide sequence: TGTGCCAGCAGCCAAGGCGTCAGGGGGACCGGGGAGCTGTTTTTT.

V and J are TRBV5-1 and TRBJ2-3; tentative D call: TRBD2 (6 bases). Trimming shortened V by 2 bases and J by 1 base, and 11 bases separated the two germline ends. The CDR3 is 15 residues long. The germline V gene has CDR1 SGHRS and CDR2 YFSETQ. The CDR3 DNA follows: TGCGCCAGCAGCTTCGGGGGAAGTGGCACAGATACGCAGTATTTT. Its protein product is CASSFGGSGTDTQYF.

This clone has a handful of counts. This sequence joins TRBV10-3 and TRBJ2-7, with 8 bases lining up with TRBD2. The CDR3 runs 16 residues. V was pared by 0 bases and J by 4 bases, with 8 bases of the junction left unmatched. The germline CDR1 and CDR2 sequences are ENHRY and SYGVKD. The CDR3 sequence: CAISESDSGTPYEQYF. CDR3 nucleotide sequence: TGTGCCATCAGTGAGTCTGATAGCGGGACCCCTTACGAGCAGTACTTC.

This clone was seen once. J is TRBJ1-3 and V is TRBV5-1; D perhaps matches TRBD1 (6 bases). This CDR3 region has 13 residues. The V and J ends lost 7 bases and 7 bases respectively, with 15 bases between them. CDR1 is SGHRS and CDR2 is YFSETQ in the germline V gene. The CDR3 loop reads CASRSDSYNTIYF. The CDR3 DNA sequence: TGCGCCAGCCGGTCGGACAGTTACAACACCATATATTTT.

This clone was recorded once. This chain joins TRBV6-5 and TRBJ1-1, with D maybe TRBD1 (5 bases). The CDR3 spans 15 residues. V lost 0 bases, J lost 5 bases, and 13 bases lay in between. CDR1 MNHEY and CDR2 SVGAGI come from the germline V gene. The CDR3 DNA reads as TGTGCCAGCAGTTACTCGAGTCGGGGGAGGACTGAAGCTTTCTTT. Translated, it gives CASSYSSRGRTEAFF.

V usage is TRBV5-1 and J usage is TRBJ2-3; D ambiguous. With 3 bases removed from V and 3 bases from J, the gap between germline ends came to 14 bases. The CDR3 is made up of 15 amino acids. Germline V gene data show CDR1 as SGHRS and CDR2 as YFSETQ. The CDR3 DNA reads as TGCGCCAGCAGCTCCTCTGGCAGGTCAACAGATACGCAGTATTTT. It codes for CASSSSGRSTDTQYF. Looking up the rest from reference TRBV5-1 and TRBJ2-3 gives the full variable domain: KAGVTQTPRYLIKTRGQQVTLSCSPISGHRSVSWYQQTPGQGLQFLFEYFSETQRNKGNFPGRFSGRQFSNSRSEMNVSTLELGDSALYLCASSSSGRSTDTQYFGPGTRLTVL.

V gene TRBV7-2 combines with J gene TRBJ1-1; no reliable D call. CDR1 is SGHTA, CDR2 FQGNSA, per germline. The CDR3 consists of 14 residues. The V gene lost 1 base and the J gene lost 0 bases, with 6 bases spanning the gap. CDR3 residues: CASSLEGVNTEAFF. DNA of the CDR3: TGTGCCAGCAGCTTAGAGGGAGTGAACACTGAAGCTTTCTTT.

The rearrangement uses TRBV5-1 and TRBJ1-2, with a tentative D call TRBD1 (6 bases). CDR1 and CDR2 from the germline V gene are SGHRS and YFSETQ. This CDR3 has 12 amino acids. V was pared by 5 bases and J by 5 bases, with 10 bases between. The CDR3 loop is CASRMGAYGYTF. For the CDR3, the DNA is TGCGCCAGCAGGATGGGGGCGTATGGCTACACCTTC. Supplemented by reference TRBV5-1 and TRBJ1-2, the full variable domain reads KAGVTQTPRYLIKTRGQQVTLSCSPISGHRSVSWYQQTPGQGLQFLFEYFSETQRNKGNFPGRFSGRQFSNSRSEMNVSTLELGDSALYLCASRMGAYGYTFGSGTRLTVV.

The chain joins TRBV19 to TRBJ2-7; D remains unclear. CDR3 length equals 13 residues. Germline V CDR1 and CDR2: LNHDA, SQIVND (reference sequence). Trimming took off 7 bases at V and 3 bases at J, with 13 bases between the two ends. The CDR3 DNA reads as TGTGCCAGTACCTCAACCCCGGGCTACGAGCAGTACTTC. Its protein is CASTSTPGYEQYF.

The chain is built from TRBV11-3 and TRBJ2-5; the match to TRBD2 covers 11 bases. Germline V gives CDR1 SGHNT, CDR2 YENEEA. The CDR3 sequence is 14 residues long. Trimming at V came to 5 bases and at J to 5 bases, leaving 4 bases not matched to a gene. CDR3 DNA sequence: TGTGCCAGCAGCCCACCTAGCGGGGGGGAGACCCAGTACTTC. It specifies CASSPPSGGETQYF.

The rearrangement joins TRBV3-1 (or the pseudogene TRBV3-2) to TRBJ2-1; 8 bases are shared with TRBD2. Unmatched junction bases numbered 11, after V lost 7 bases and J lost 6 bases. Germline V gives CDR1 LGHDT, CDR2 YNNKEL (reference sequence). This CDR3 spans 15 amino acids. In nucleotides, the CDR3 is TGTGCCAGCACCTTCTGGGTAGCGGGACGCAATGAGCAGTTCTTC. This codes for CASTFWVAGRNEQFF.